These T cell receptor beta chains were read from a single sample in a study of CD8+CD57+ T cells in acquired aplastic anemia. A single record per CDR3 protein comes from TCRdb applying MiXCR to the reads. This sample yields around 500,000 distinct CDR3 sequences, of which approximately 32% are seen a single time; 0.82% belongs to the top ten. Sequencing was carried out using sorted CD4+, CD8+, or CD8+CD57+ T cells (not recorded which) from PBMCs. All receptors derive from a human donor with aplastic anemia. CDR3s include the opening cysteine and the closing phenylalanine or tryptophan. A D gene is named only where the DNA matches it firmly. Clone size is stated in some rows and not others, as once, few, many or a class when expanded.

j_call clone_size d_call v_call cdr3_aa cdr3_nt
TRBJ1-1 many NA TRBV2 CASRKGGQNTEAFF TGTGCCAGCAGAAAGGGGGGACAGAACACTGAAGCTTTCTTT
TRBJ2-3 many NA TRBV10-3 CAIHAQDTQYF TGTGCCATCCATGCTCAGGATACGCAGTATTTT
TRBJ1-2 few TRBD1 TRBV6-1 CASSVDRGIYGYTF TGTGCCAGCAGTGTCGACAGGGGGATATATGGCTACACCTTC
TRBJ1-5 many TRBD1 TRBV7-2 CASSLGQGAHQPQHF TGTGCCAGCAGCTTAGGACAGGGGGCACATCAGCCCCAGCATTTT
TRBJ1-2 once TRBD1 TRBV18 CASSPPVSRDSQNF TGTGCCAGCTCACCACCGGTTAGCCGGGACAGCCAAAACTTC
TRBJ2-5 NA TRBD2 TRBV3-1 CASSPTSRETQYF TGTGCCAGCAGCCCGACTAGCCGGGAGACCCAGTACTTC
TRBJ2-3 NA NA TRBV29-1 CSVGWGSTDTQYF TGCAGCGTTGGGTGGGGGAGTACAGATACGCAGTATTTT
TRBJ2-1 few TRBD2 TRBV19 CASSITSGDIEQFF TGTGCCAGTAGTATTACTAGCGGGGACATTGAGCAGTTCTTC
TRBJ1-1 NA NA TRBV7-2 CASSLEALNTEAFF TGTGCCAGCAGCTTAGAAGCCTTGAACACTGAAGCTTTCTTT
TRBJ1-2 NA NA TRBV19 CASSMWDVDYGYTF TGTGCCAGTAGTATGTGGGATGTGGACTATGGCTACACCTTC
TRBJ1-6 many TRBD1 TRBV5-1 CASSSSDRGGSPLHF TGCGCCAGCAGCTCCTCTGACAGGGGTGGGTCACCCCTCCACTTT
TRBJ2-3 NA NA TRBV5-4 CASNLDPTSTDTQYF TGTGCCAGCAACCTGGACCCCACAAGCACAGATACGCAGTATTTT
TRBJ2-7 many NA TRBV10-3 CAISPVGSNEQYF TGTGCCATCAGCCCGGTAGGGTCCAACGAGCAGTACTTC
TRBJ2-7 NA TRBD1 TRBV18 CASSSSGGNEQYF TGTGCCAGCTCGTCATCAGGGGGTAACGAGCAGTACTTC
TRBJ2-7 many NA TRBV25-1 CASSEGDYDLYF TGTGCCAGCAGTGAGGGGGATTACGATTTGTACTTC
TRBJ1-1 many NA TRBV20-1 CSARVQVNTEAFF TGCAGTGCTAGAGTCCAGGTGAACACTGAAGCTTTCTTT
TRBJ2-3 NA TRBD2 TRBV20-1 CSAPRTRSTDTQYF TGCAGTGCTCCCAGGACTAGAAGCACAGATACGCAGTATTTT
TRBJ1-1 many NA TRBV20-1 CSARSGSEAFF TGCAGTGCTAGGTCAGGGTCTGAAGCTTTCTTT
TRBJ1-2 once NA TRBV7-8 CASSSRTHRDGYTF TGTGCCAGCAGCTCCAGGACCCACAGGGATGGCTACACCTTC